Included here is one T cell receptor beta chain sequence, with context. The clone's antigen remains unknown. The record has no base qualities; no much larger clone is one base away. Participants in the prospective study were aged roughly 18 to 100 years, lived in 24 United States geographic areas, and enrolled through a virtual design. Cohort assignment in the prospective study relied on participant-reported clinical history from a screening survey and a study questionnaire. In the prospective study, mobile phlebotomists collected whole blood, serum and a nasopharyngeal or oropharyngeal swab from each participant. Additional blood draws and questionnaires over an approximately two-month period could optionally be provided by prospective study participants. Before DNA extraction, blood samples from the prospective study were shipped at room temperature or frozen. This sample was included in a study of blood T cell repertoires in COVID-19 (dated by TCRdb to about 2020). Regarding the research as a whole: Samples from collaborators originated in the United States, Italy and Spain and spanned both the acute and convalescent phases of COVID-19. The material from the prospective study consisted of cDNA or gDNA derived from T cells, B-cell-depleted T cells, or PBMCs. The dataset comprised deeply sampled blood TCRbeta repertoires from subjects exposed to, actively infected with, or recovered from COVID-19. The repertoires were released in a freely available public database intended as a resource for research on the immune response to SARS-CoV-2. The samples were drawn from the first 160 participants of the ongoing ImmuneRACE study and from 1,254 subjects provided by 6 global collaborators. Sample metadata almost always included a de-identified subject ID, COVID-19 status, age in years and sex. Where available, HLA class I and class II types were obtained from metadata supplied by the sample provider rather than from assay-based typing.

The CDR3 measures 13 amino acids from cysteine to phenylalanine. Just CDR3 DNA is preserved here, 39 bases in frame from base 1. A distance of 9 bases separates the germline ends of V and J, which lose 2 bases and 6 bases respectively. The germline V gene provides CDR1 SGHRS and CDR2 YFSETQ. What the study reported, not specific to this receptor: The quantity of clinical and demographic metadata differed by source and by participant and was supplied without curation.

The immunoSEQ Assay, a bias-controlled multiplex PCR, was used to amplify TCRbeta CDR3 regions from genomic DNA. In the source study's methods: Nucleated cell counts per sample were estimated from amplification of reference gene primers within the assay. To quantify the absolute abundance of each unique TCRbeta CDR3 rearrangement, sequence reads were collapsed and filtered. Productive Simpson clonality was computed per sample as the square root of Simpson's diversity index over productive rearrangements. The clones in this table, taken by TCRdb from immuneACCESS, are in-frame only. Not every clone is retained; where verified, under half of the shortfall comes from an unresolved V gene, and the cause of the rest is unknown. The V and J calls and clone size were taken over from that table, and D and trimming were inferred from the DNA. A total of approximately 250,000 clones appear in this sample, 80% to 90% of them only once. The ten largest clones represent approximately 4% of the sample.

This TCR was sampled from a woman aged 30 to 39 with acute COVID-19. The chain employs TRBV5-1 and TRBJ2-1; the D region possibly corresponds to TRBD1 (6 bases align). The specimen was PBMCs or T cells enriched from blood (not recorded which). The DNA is TGCGCCAGCAGCTTACAGGGAACCAATGAGCAGTTCTTC. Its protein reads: CASSLQGTNEQFF.